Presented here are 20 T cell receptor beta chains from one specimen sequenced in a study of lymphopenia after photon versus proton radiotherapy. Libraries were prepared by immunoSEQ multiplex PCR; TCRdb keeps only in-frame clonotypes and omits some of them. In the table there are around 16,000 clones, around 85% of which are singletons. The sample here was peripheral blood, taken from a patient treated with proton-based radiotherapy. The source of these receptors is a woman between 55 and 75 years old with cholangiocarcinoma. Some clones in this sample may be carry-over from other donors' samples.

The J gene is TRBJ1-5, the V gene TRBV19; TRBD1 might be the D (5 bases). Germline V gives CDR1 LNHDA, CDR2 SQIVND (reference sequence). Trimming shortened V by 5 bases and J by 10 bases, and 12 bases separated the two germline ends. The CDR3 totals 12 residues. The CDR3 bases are TGTGCCAGTAGTGTGCATGGGGGTCCCCAGCATTTT. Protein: CASSVHGGPQHF.

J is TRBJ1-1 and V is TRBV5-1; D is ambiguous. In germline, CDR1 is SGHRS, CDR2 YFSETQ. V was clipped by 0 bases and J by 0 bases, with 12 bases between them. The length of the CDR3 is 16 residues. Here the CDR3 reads CASSLGVSYMNTEAFF. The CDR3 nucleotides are TGCGCCAGCAGCTTGGGAGTCAGTTACATGAACACTGAAGCTTTCTTT.

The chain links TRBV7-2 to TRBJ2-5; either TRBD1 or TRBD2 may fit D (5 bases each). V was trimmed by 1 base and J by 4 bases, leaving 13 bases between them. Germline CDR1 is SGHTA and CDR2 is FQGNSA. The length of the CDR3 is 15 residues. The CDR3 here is CASSLGDARGETQYF. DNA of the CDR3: TGTGCCAGCAGCTTAGGGGACGCCCGGGGAGAGACCCAGTACTTC.

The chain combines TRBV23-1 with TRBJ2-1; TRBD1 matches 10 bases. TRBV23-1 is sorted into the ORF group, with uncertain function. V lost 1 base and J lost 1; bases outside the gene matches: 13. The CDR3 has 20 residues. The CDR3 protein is CASSQYLWVRQGASYNEQFF. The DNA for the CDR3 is TGCGCCAGCAGTCAATACCTCTGGGTGCGACAGGGGGCTTCCTACAATGAGCAGTTCTTC.

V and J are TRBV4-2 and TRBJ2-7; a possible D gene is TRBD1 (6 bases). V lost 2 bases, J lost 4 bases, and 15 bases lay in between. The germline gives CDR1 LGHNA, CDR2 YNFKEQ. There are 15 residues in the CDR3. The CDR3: CASSQNSGDLYEQYF. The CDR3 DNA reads TGTGCCAGCAGCCAAAATTCAGGGGATCTTTACGAGCAGTACTTC.

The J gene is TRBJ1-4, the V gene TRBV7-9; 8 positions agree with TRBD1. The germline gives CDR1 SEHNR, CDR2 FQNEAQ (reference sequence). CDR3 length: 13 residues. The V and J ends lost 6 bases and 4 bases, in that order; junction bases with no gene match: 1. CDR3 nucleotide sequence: TGTGCCAGCAGGGGACAGGATAATGAAAAACTGTTTTTT. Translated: CASRGQDNEKLFF. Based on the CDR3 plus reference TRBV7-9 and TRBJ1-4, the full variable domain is DTGVSQNPRHKITKRGQNVTFRCDPISEHNRLYWYRQTLGQGPEFLTYFQNEAQLEKSRLLSDRFSAERPKGSFSTLEIQRTEQGDSAMYLCASRGQDNEKLFFGSGTQLSVL.

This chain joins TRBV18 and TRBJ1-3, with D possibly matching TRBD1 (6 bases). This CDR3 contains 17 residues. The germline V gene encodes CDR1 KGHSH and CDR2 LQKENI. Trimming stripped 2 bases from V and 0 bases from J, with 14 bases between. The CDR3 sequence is CASSPLDSQNSGNTIYF. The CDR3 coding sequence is TGTGCCAGCTCACCATTGGACAGCCAAAACTCTGGAAACACCATATATTTT.

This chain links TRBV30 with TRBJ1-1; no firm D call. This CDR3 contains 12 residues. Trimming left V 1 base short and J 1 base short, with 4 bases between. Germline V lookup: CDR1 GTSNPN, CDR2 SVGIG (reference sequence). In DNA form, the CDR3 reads TGTGCCTGGAGTGAAGGGAACACTGAAGCTTTCTTT. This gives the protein CAWSEGNTEAFF.

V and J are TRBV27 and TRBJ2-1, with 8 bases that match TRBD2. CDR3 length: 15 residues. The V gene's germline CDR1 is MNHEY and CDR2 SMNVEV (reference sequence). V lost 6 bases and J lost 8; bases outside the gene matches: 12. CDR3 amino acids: CASSPGTRVADEQFF. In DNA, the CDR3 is TGTGCCAGCAGCCCCGGGACTAGGGTGGCGGATGAGCAGTTCTTC.

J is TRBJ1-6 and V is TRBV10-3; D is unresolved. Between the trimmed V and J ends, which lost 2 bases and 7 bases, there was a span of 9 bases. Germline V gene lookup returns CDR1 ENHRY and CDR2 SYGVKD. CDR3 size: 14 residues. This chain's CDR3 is CAISERQENSPLHF. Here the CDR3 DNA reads TGTGCCATCAGTGAGCGGCAGGAGAATTCACCCCTCCACTTT.

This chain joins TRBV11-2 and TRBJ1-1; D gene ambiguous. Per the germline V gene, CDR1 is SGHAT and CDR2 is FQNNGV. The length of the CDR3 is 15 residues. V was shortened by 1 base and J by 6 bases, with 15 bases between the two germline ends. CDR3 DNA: TGTGCCAGCAGCTTAGTGGGCCGGAGGAGCCCTGAAGCTTTCTTT. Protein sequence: CASSLVGRRSPEAFF.

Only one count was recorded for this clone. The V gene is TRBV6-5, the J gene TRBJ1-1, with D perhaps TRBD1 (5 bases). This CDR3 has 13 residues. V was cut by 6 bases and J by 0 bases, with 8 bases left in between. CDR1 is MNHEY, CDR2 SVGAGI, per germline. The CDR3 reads CASRRQMNTEAFF. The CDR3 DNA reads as TGTGCCAGCAGAAGACAGATGAACACTGAAGCTTTCTTT.

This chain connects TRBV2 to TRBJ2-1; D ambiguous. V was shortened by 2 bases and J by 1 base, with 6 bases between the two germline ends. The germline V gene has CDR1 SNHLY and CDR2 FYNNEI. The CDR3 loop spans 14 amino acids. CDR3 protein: CASSELQSYNEQFF. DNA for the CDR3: TGTGCCAGCAGTGAATTACAGTCCTACAATGAGCAGTTCTTC.

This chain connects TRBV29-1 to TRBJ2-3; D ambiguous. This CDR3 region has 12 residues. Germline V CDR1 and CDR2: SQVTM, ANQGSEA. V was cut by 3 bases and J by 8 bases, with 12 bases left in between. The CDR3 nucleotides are TGCAGCGTTGACTCTGGTTTAGGTACGCAGTATTTT. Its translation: CSVDSGLGTQYF.

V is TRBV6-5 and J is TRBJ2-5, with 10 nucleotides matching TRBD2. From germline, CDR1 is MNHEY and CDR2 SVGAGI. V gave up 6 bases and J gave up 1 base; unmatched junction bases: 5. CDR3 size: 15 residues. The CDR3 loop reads CASRGTSALQETQYF. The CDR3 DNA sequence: TGTGCCAGCAGAGGGACTAGCGCGCTCCAAGAGACCCAGTACTTC.

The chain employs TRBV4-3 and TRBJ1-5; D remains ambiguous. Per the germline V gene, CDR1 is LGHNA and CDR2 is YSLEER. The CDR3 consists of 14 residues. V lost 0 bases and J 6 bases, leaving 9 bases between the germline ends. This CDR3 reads CASSQDMGTQPQHF. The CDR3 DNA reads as TGCGCCAGCAGCCAAGATATGGGTACTCAGCCCCAGCATTTT.

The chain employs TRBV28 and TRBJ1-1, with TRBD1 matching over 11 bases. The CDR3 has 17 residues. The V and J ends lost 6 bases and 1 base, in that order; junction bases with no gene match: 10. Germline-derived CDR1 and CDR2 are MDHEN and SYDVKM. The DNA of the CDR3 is TGTGCCAGCAGGGATCTCAGGGACAGGGGGAAGAACACTGAAGCTTTCTTT. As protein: CASRDLRDRGKNTEAFF.

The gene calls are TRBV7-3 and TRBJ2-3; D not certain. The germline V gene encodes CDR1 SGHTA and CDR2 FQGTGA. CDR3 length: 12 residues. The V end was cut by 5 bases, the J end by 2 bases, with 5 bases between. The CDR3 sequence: CASSPSTDTQYF. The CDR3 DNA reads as TGTGCCAGCAGCCCCTCCACAGATACGCAGTATTTT. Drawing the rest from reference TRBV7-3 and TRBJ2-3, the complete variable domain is GAGVSQTPSNKVTEKGKYVELRCDPISGHTALYWYRQSLGQGPEFLIYFQGTGAADDSGLPNDRFFAVRPEGSVSTLKIQRTERGDSAVYLCASSPSTDTQYFGPGTRLTVL.

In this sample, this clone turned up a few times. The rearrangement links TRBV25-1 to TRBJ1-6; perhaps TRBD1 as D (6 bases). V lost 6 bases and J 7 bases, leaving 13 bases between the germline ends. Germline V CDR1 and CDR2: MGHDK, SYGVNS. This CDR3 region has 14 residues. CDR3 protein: CASRGSGVNSPLHF. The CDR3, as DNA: TGTGCCAGCAGGGGATCAGGGGTGAATTCACCCCTCCACTTT.

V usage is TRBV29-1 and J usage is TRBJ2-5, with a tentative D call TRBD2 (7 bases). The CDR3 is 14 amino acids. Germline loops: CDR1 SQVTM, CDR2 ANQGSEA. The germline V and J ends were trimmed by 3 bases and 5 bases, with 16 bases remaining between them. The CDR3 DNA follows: TGCAGCGTTGACTGGTCTTGGGGGGGCGAGACCCAGTACTTC. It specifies CSVDWSWGGETQYF.